The subject of this entry is one TCR beta chain. Its target is unknown. The CDR3 is 16 residues long. The germline V gene has CDR1 MNHEY and CDR2 SVGAGI. The data derive from a study of CXCR3-negative and CXCR3-positive naive CD8 T cells. Through 5' RACE with UMI labels, the TRB cDNA libraries were prepared. Reanalyzing the 5' RACE reads, TCRdb keeps one entry per CDR3 protein, without DNA. The sample holds about 150,000 distinct CDR3 sequences. General study findings and limits: TRB CDR3s were more hydrophobic in CXCR3-positive than in CXCR3-negative naive cells.

The authors gated naive CD8+ T cells as CD45RO-CCR7+CD27+CD95-. Sequencing used naive CXCR3+ CD8+ T cells from blood. Subset indicated: CD45RO-CCR7+CD27+CD95- naive CD8+ T cells expressing CXCR3 (TNR3+). The chain uses TRBV6-5 and TRBJ2-3; checking the TCRdb D call of TRBD1 is not possible without DNA. The receptor was derived from a human donor in good health. Some clones in this sample may be carry-over from other donors' samples. Here the CDR3 reads CASSYVPAGSTDTQYF.